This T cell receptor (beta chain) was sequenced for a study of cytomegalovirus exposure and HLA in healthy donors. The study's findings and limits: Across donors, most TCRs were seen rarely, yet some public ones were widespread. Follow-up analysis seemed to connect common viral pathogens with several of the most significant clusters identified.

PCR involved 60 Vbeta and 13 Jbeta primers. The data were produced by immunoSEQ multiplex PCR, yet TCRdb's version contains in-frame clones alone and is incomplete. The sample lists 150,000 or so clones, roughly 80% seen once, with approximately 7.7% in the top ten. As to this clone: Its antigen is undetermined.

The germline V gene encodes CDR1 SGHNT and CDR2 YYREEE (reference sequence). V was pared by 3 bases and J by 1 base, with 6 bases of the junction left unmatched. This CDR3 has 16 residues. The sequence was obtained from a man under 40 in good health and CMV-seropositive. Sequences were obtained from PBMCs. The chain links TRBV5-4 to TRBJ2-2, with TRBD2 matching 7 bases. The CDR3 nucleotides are TGTGCCAGCAGCTCCCCGGGAGGACTGAACACCGGGGAGCTGTTTTTT. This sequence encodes CASSSPGGLNTGELFF.